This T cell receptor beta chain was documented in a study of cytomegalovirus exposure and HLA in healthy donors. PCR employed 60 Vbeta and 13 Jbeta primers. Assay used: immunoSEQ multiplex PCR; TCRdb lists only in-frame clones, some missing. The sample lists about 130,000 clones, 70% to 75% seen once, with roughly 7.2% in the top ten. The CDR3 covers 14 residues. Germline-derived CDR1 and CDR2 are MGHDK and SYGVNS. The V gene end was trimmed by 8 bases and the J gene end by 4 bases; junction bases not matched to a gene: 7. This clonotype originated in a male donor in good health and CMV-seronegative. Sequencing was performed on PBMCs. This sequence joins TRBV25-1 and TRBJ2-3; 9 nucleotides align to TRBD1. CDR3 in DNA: TGTGCCAGCTACTCCGGGACAGGGCCAGATACGCAGTATTTT. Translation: CASYSGTGPDTQYF.